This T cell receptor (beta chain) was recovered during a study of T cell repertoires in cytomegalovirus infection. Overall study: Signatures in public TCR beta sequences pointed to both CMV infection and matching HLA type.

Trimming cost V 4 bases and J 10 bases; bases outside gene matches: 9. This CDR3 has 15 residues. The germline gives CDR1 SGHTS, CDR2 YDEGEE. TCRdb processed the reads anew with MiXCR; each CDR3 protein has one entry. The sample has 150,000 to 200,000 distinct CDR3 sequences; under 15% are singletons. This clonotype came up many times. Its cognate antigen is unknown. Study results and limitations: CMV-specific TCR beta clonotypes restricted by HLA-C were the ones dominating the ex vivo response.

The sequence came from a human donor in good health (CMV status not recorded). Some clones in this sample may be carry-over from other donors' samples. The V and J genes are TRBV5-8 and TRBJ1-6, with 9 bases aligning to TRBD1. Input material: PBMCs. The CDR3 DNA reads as TGTGCCAGCAGCCCATCGACAGGGGGGAACTCACCCCTCCACTTT. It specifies CASSPSTGGNSPLHF.